These 19 T cell receptor beta chains share one sample of origin, sequenced in a study of cytomegalovirus exposure and HLA in healthy donors. PCR was performed using 60 Vbeta and 13 Jbeta primers. The table came from immunoSEQ multiplex PCR; TCRdb's copy has only in-frame clones and leaves some out. The table has more than 150,000 clones, about three quarters seen once; the top ten hold about 1.5%. Specimen: PBMCs. The receptors shown here come from a young man in good health and CMV-seronegative.

The V gene is TRBV7-2, the J gene TRBJ1-1, with a weak D call TRBD1 (5 bases). Trimming took 5 bases from V and 1 from J, leaving 14 bases between them. There are 15 residues in the CDR3. Germline CDR1 SGHTA, CDR2 FQGNSA. CDR3 amino acids: CASSLTGSPNTEAFF. DNA for the CDR3: TGTGCCAGCAGCCTAACAGGCTCGCCGAACACTGAAGCTTTCTTT. Based on the CDR3 plus reference TRBV7-2 and TRBJ1-1, the full variable domain is GAGVSQSPSNKVTEKGKDVELRCDPISGHTALYWYRQSLGQGLEFLIYFQGNSAPDKSGLPSDRFSAERTGGSVSTLTIQRTQQEDSAVYLCASSLTGSPNTEAFFGQGTRLTVV.

The chain recombines TRBV11-3 with TRBJ2-3; possibly TRBD2 for D (6 bases). Trimming took 5 bases from V and 6 from J, leaving 12 bases between them. CDR1 and CDR2 (germline): SGHNT, YENEEA. This CDR3 comprises 13 residues. The CDR3 reads CASSPWGRDTQYF. CDR3 nucleotides: TGTGCCAGCAGCCCTTGGGGGAGGGATACGCAGTATTTT. Using reference TRBV11-3 and TRBJ2-3 for the parts outside the CDR3, the full variable domain is EAGVVQSPRYKIIEKKQPVAFWCNPISGHNTLYWYLQNLGQGPELLIRYENEEAVDDSQLPKDRFSAERLKGVDSTLKIQPAELGDSAVYLCASSPWGRDTQYFGPGTRLTVL.

The chain has TRBV9 and TRBJ1-3, with TRBD1 identical over 7 bases. Trimming cost V 3 bases and J 0 bases; bases outside gene matches: 6. From germline, CDR1 is SGDLS and CDR2 YYNGEE. This CDR3 has 16 amino acids. Here the CDR3 reads CASSGQGTVSGNTIYF. As DNA, the CDR3 is TGTGCCAGCAGCGGGCAAGGGACAGTCTCTGGAAACACCATATATTTT.

The chain recombines TRBV18 with TRBJ1-4, with TRBD1 matching over 7 bases. The CDR3 runs to 14 residues. Trimming at V came to 4 bases and at J to 8 bases, leaving 7 bases not matched to a gene. The germline V gene has CDR1 KGHSH and CDR2 LQKENI. CDR3 residues: CASSRDSLKEKLFF. The CDR3 coding sequence is TGTGCCAGCTCACGGGACAGCTTAAAGGAAAAACTGTTTTTT.

This clone was seen only a few times. The rearrangement links TRBV7-2 to TRBJ1-1; 8 bases match TRBD1. The CDR3 consists of 14 residues. Germline CDR1 SGHTA, CDR2 FQGNSA. Trimming removed 4 bases from V and 4 bases from J; junction bases left unmatched: 5. CDR3 sequence: CASSSSTGVTEAFF. The CDR3, as DNA: TGTGCCAGCAGCTCATCGACAGGGGTCACTGAAGCTTTCTTT.

As to this clone: Mismatch with germline at one junction end may stem from a read error. The rearrangement links TRBV6-5 to TRBJ1-2; weak D call: TRBD1 (5 bases). Germline V gene sequence: CDR1 MNHEY, CDR2 SVGAGI. The CDR3 has 13 amino acids. The CDR3 DNA reads as TGTGCCAGCAGTTATATAGGGGCTCGAGGCTACCCCTTC. Amino acid sequence: CASSYIGARGYPF.

The chain combines TRBV5-1 with TRBJ2-5; 10 bases fit TRBD2. This CDR3 contains 15 residues. With 2 bases clipped from V and 0 bases from J, the junction kept 1 base outside the gene matches. Germline CDR1 and CDR2: SGHRS and YFSETQ. DNA of the CDR3: TGCGCCAGCAGCTTACTAGCGGGGTACCAAGAGACCCAGTACTTC. Its protein product is CASSLLAGYQETQYF.

The chain recombines TRBV2 with TRBJ2-1; D perhaps matches TRBD2 (6 bases). The germline CDR1 and CDR2 sequences are SNHLY and FYNNEI. The CDR3 runs 14 residues. V lost 2 bases to trimming and J lost 6 bases, with 11 bases between them. CDR3 nucleotide sequence: TGTGCCAGCAGTGAAAACTCAGCGGGCAATGAGCAGTTCTTC. It codes for CASSENSAGNEQFF.

The V call is TRBV6-1, the J call TRBJ1-2; D ambiguous. The CDR3 contains 14 residues. CDR1 and CDR2 (germline): MNHNS, SASEGT. V was clipped by 2 bases and J by 4 bases, with 11 bases between them. This CDR3 is CASSESGLGYGYTF. Written as DNA, the CDR3 is TGTGCCAGCAGTGAATCGGGTTTAGGCTATGGCTACACCTTC.

This clone was seen a handful of times. The chain's CDR3 is CASSLSTDYGYTF. CDR3 DNA sequence: TGTGCCAGCAGCTTAAGCACAGATTATGGCTACACCTTC. The chain joins TRBV7-2 to TRBJ1-2; no reliable D call. The germline V and J ends were trimmed by 2 bases and 5 bases, with 9 bases remaining between them. The CDR3 sequence is 13 residues long. Germline-derived CDR1 and CDR2 are SGHTA and FQGNSA.

The sample holds one count of this clone. The chain links TRBV29-1 to TRBJ1-1; D is possibly TRBD1 (5 bases). The V gene lost 3 bases and the J gene lost 1 base, with 9 bases spanning the gap. This CDR3 region has 13 residues. Germline V lookup: CDR1 SQVTM, CDR2 ANQGSEA. The CDR3 spells CSVEGQANTEAFF. CDR3 sequence (DNA): TGCAGCGTTGAGGGGCAAGCGAACACTGAAGCTTTCTTT.

On this clone: An end of the junction does not agree with germline; a read error may underlie this. V gene TRBV20-1 combines with J gene TRBJ2-1; D not resolved. The germline V gene encodes CDR1 DFQATT and CDR2 SNEGSKA (reference sequence). The CDR3 runs to 10 residues. This chain's CDR3 is CSARDSGLIF. CDR3 in DNA: TGCAGTGCTAGAGATAGTGGTTTAATCTTC.

This clone was detected only once. The chain combines TRBV7-3 with TRBJ2-7; 9 nucleotides match TRBD2. Germline values: CDR1 SGHTA, CDR2 FQGTGA. CDR3 size: 15 residues. V lost 4 bases, J lost 5 bases, and 9 bases stayed unmatched. The DNA for the CDR3 is TGTGCCAGCAGCTCACGTGGACTAGCGTGCCACGAGCAGTACTTC. Translation gives CASSSRGLACHEQYF. The full variable domain, rest sourced from reference TRBV7-3 and TRBJ2-7, is GAGVSQTPSNKVTEKGKYVELRCDPISGHTALYWYRQSLGQGPEFLIYFQGTGAADDSGLPNDRFFAVRPEGSVSTLKIQRTERGDSAVYLCASSSRGLACHEQYFGPGTRLTVT.

V is TRBV19 and J is TRBJ1-5, with no clear D. Trimming pared 4 bases from V and 6 bases from J, leaving 10 bases between. Looked up from germline, CDR1 is LNHDA and CDR2 is SQIVND (reference sequence). This CDR3 has 13 amino acids. This CDR3 reads CASSSPPGQPQHF. CDR3 DNA sequence: TGTGCCAGTAGTAGTCCCCCGGGTCAGCCCCAGCATTTT.

The chain carries TRBV2 and TRBJ1-2; 9 positions match TRBD1. The V and J ends lost 6 bases and 4 bases, in that order; junction bases with no gene match: 9. CDR3 length equals 15 residues. The V gene's germline CDR1 is SNHLY and CDR2 FYNNEI. This CDR3 reads CASRAGTGTLYGYTF. The CDR3 DNA reads as TGTGCCAGCAGAGCCGGGACAGGGACCCTCTATGGCTACACCTTC.

V usage is TRBV5-4 and J usage is TRBJ2-1; 8 bases line up with TRBD2. CDR1 is SGHNT, CDR2 YYREEE, per germline (reference sequence). CDR3 length equals 17 residues. V trimming: 0 bases; J trimming: 6 bases; junction bases outside the gene matches: 11. CDR3 sequence (DNA): TGTGCCAGCAGCTTGGTAGTGGGTAGCGGGATGAGCAATGAGCAGTTCTTC. This codes for CASSLVVGSGMSNEQFF.

The gene calls are TRBV7-2 and TRBJ2-2; TRBD2 agrees at 8 bases. Trimming took 3 bases from V and 4 from J; bases not matched to a gene: 10. Germline values: CDR1 SGHTA, CDR2 FQGNSA. The CDR3 extends over 17 amino acids. The CDR3 sequence is CASSFPPGTRTTGELFF. The CDR3 bases are TGTGCCAGCAGCTTCCCCCCCGGGACTAGGACCACCGGGGAGCTGTTTTTT.

CDR3: CASSETGGITEAFF. The DNA of the CDR3 is TGTGCCAGCAGCGAGACAGGGGGTATCACTGAAGCTTTCTTT. The chain recombines TRBV9 with TRBJ1-1; 9 bases are a match to TRBD1. Germline values: CDR1 SGDLS, CDR2 YYNGEE. The CDR3 consists of 14 residues. The V gene end was trimmed by 3 bases and the J gene end by 4 bases; junction bases not matched to a gene: 4.

The chain is built from TRBV11-3 and TRBJ2-2; 7 bases line up with TRBD2. This CDR3 is built from 17 residues. Unmatched junction bases numbered 7, after V lost 3 bases and J lost 0 bases. Germline V gene sequence: CDR1 SGHNT, CDR2 YENEEA. CDR3 sequence reads: CASSFSSGGANTGELFF. In DNA, the CDR3 is TGTGCCAGCAGCTTTTCTAGCGGAGGGGCGAACACCGGGGAGCTGTTTTTT.